The subject of this entry is one TCR beta chain. The V segment lost 4 bases and the J segment 7 bases; nucleotides outside the gene matches: 4. CDR3 size: 13 residues. Germline CDR1 reads LNHNV; CDR2 reads YYDKDF (reference sequence). This specimen belongs to a study of blood T cell repertoires in COVID-19. The protocol was immunoSEQ multiplex PCR, while the TCRdb copy is restricted to in-frame clones and leaves out a portion. The table includes about 110,000 clones, around four fifths detected once. The sequencing sample was made of peripheral blood. The V and J genes are TRBV15 and TRBJ2-1, with TRBD1 matching 7 bases. This clonotype was sampled from a woman aged 70-85 years with acute or convalescent COVID-19. The CDR3 DNA follows: TGTGCCACCAGCACCCACAGGGGAAATGAGCAGTTCTTC. It is translated as CATSTHRGNEQFF.